These 21 T cell receptor beta chains were sequenced from one sample in a study of blood T cell repertoires in COVID-19. Method: immunoSEQ multiplex PCR; TCRdb's copy keeps in-frame clones and lacks some. The sample has about 130,000 clones, 84% seen once; the top ten hold 9.5% to 15%. The sample comprised peripheral blood. The receptor set was obtained from a human donor in a cohort sampled during active COVID-19.

The V and J genes are TRBV5-1 and TRBJ1-3; 9 bases align to TRBD1. This CDR3 comprises 16 residues. Germline V gene data show CDR1 as SGHRS and CDR2 as YFSETQ. V was pared by 3 bases and J by 0 bases, with 4 bases of the junction left unmatched. The CDR3, as DNA: TGCGCCAGCAGCTCCGGGACAGGGAACTCTGGAAACACCATATATTTT. This encodes CASSSGTGNSGNTIYF.

The CDR3, as DNA: TGTGCCTGGAGTGTACCCCCGCCGGGAATCCCCTTCTATGGCTACACCTTC. It specifies CAWSVPPPGIPFYGYTF. The rearrangement joins TRBV30 to TRBJ1-2, with no clear D. The CDR3 loop spans 17 amino acids. Germline loops: CDR1 GTSNPN, CDR2 SVGIG (reference sequence). V was shortened by 0 bases and J by 4 bases, with 21 bases between the two germline ends.

This chain connects TRBV19 to TRBJ1-1, with 11 positions matching TRBD1. J lost 11 bases, V lost 4 bases, and 12 bases had no gene match. The CDR3 consists of 15 residues. Germline values: CDR1 LNHDA, CDR2 SQIVND (reference sequence). The CDR3 DNA is TGTGCCAGTAGTACTTATAGGACAGGGGGCATGGCGGCTTTCTTT. This encodes CASSTYRTGGMAAFF.

Here the CDR3 reads CASEGQMNTEAFF. The CDR3 DNA reads as TGTGCCTCCGAGGGCCAAATGAACACTGAAGCTTTCTTT. The chain is built from TRBV30 and TRBJ1-1; D is uncertain. Germline lookup yields CDR1 GTSNPN and CDR2 SVGIG (reference sequence). This CDR3 has 13 residues. Trimming pared 7 bases from V and 0 bases from J, leaving 12 bases between.

V and J are TRBV5-1 and TRBJ2-7; the D is unclear. The CDR3 spans 14 residues. The V end was cut by 7 bases, the J end by 6 bases, with 20 bases between. Germline V CDR1 and CDR2: SGHRS, YFSETQ. CDR3 loop: CASRSENAPPEQYF. In nucleotides, the CDR3 is TGCGCCAGCCGCTCGGAGAACGCGCCGCCCGAGCAGTACTTC.

CDR3 region: CAFRPQENTEAFF. The CDR3 DNA reads as TGTGCCTTCCGGCCCCAGGAGAACACTGAAGCTTTCTTT. This chain connects TRBV30 to TRBJ1-1; no reliable D call. The V end was cut by 7 bases, the J end by 1 base, with 13 bases between. The V gene's germline CDR1 is GTSNPN and CDR2 SVGIG (reference sequence). CDR3 length equals 13 residues.

V and J are TRBV10-3 and TRBJ2-1; 8 nucleotides match TRBD2. CDR1 is ENHRY and CDR2 is SYGVKD in the germline V gene. The V and J ends lost 7 bases and 3 bases, in that order; junction bases with no gene match: 5. The CDR3 totals 14 residues. In DNA, the CDR3 is TGTGCCATCAAAATCAGCGGGGGCTACAATGAGCAGTTCTTC. It encodes CAIKISGGYNEQFF.

V gene TRBV5-6 combines with J gene TRBJ1-4; 7 positions match TRBD1. This CDR3 is 16 amino acids long. Germline CDR1 SGHDT, CDR2 YYEEEE. V lost 4 bases and J lost 3; bases outside the gene matches: 9. In DNA form, the CDR3 reads TGTGCCAGCAGCCGACTCGTCAGGGGGGCTAATGAAAAACTGTTTTTT. It translates to CASSRLVRGANEKLFF.

The rearrangement uses TRBV3-1 (or the pseudogene TRBV3-2) and TRBJ1-1, with D possibly TRBD1 on 6 matching bases. Germline assignment: CDR1 LGHDT and CDR2 YNNKEL (reference sequence). The CDR3 has 13 amino acids. Trimming left V 2 bases short and J 4 bases short, with 8 bases between. The CDR3 DNA reads TGTGCCAGCAGCCAAAAGGACAGCACTGAAGCTTTCTTT. Translating it yields CASSQKDSTEAFF.

The rearrangement links TRBV11-2 to TRBJ2-1; the match to TRBD1 covers 11 bases. The junction had 5 bases not matched to a gene; V was cut back by 5 bases and J by 2 bases. The length of the CDR3 is 16 residues. Germline V lookup: CDR1 SGHAT, CDR2 FQNNGV. CDR3 in DNA: TGTGCCAGCAGCCCCCCGGACAGGGGGCCCTACAATGAGCAGTTCTTC. Amino acids: CASSPPDRGPYNEQFF. The whole variable domain, filled in from reference TRBV11-2 and TRBJ2-1, reads EAGVAQSPRYKIIEKRQSVAFWCNPISGHATLYWYQQILGQGPKLLIQFQNNGVVDDSQLPKDRFSAERLKGVDSTLKIQPAKLEDSAVYLCASSPPDRGPYNEQFFGPGTRLTVL.

The chain employs TRBV6-5 and TRBJ2-7; D unclear. Germline V lookup: CDR1 MNHEY, CDR2 SVGAGI. This CDR3 comprises 16 residues. V gave up 0 bases and J gave up 0 bases, with 12 bases separating them. The CDR3 nucleotides are TGTGCCAGCAGTTACTCAGGATTTTCTAGCTCCTACGAGCAGTACTTC. It is translated as CASSYSGFSSSYEQYF.

This clone has ten or more counts. V usage is TRBV7-9 and J usage is TRBJ2-1; 8 bases map to TRBD2. V shed 5 bases and J 2 bases; nucleotides not matched to a gene: 2. The CDR3 is 14 amino acids. Germline V CDR1 and CDR2: SEHNR, FQNEAQ (reference sequence). CDR3 protein: CASSRGGTYNEQFF. The DNA for the CDR3 is TGTGCCAGCAGCCGCGGGGGGACCTACAATGAGCAGTTCTTC. The full variable domain, in which reference TRBV7-9 and TRBJ2-1 provide the parts outside the CDR3, is DTGVSQNPRHKITKRGQNVTFRCDPISEHNRLYWYRQTLGQGPEFLTYFQNEAQLEKSRLLSDRFSAERPKGSFSTLEIQRTEQGDSAMYLCASSRGGTYNEQFFGPGTRLTVL.

J is TRBJ2-5 and V is TRBV5-1; D not certain. The CDR3 runs 13 residues. Per the germline V gene, CDR1 is SGHRS and CDR2 is YFSETQ. Deletions cut 1 base from V and 2 bases from J, with 6 bases between. The chain's CDR3 is CASSLSTQETQYF. The CDR3 DNA reads TGCGCCAGCAGCTTGTCTACGCAAGAGACCCAGTACTTC.

The chain is built from TRBV7-9 and TRBJ2-7; TRBD1 matches at 8 bases. Germline V gives CDR1 SEHNR, CDR2 FQNEAQ (reference sequence). The CDR3 has 15 amino acids. V dropped 5 bases and J dropped 0; count of bases not matched to a gene: 6. This CDR3 is CASSGQGQASYEQYF. CDR3 DNA sequence: TGTGCCAGCAGCGGTCAGGGACAGGCCTCCTACGAGCAGTACTTC. Filled out from reference TRBV7-9 and TRBJ2-7, the complete variable domain reads DTGVSQNPRHKITKRGQNVTFRCDPISEHNRLYWYRQTLGQGPEFLTYFQNEAQLEKSRLLSDRFSAERPKGSFSTLEIQRTEQGDSAMYLCASSGQGQASYEQYFGPGTRLTVT.

This clone was seen only once. The gene calls are TRBV6-5 and TRBJ2-7; 12 nucleotides line up with TRBD1. V lost 5 bases and J lost 6; bases outside the gene matches: 5. There are 14 residues in the CDR3. From germline, CDR1 is MNHEY and CDR2 SVGAGI. CDR3 DNA: TGTGCCAGCAGTCAGGGACAGGGGGCGCGCGAGCAGTACTTC. This gives the protein CASSQGQGAREQYF.

This clone was recorded a few times. V is TRBV19 and J is TRBJ1-5; D is perhaps TRBD1 (6 bases). Germline V CDR1 and CDR2: LNHDA, SQIVND (reference sequence). Trimming stripped 7 bases from V and 2 bases from J, with 15 bases between. The CDR3 consists of 15 residues. This CDR3 reads CASIPSRGGNQPQHF. CDR3 DNA sequence: TGTGCCAGTATCCCTAGCAGGGGCGGCAATCAGCCCCAGCATTTT.

V usage is TRBV11-1 and J usage is TRBJ2-1, with D possibly being TRBD2 (5 bases). The germline V and J ends were trimmed by 3 bases and 0 bases, with 9 bases remaining between them. The CDR3 spans 15 residues. Germline-derived CDR1 and CDR2 are SGHAT and FQDESV (reference sequence). This CDR3 is CASSFEGLSYNEQFF. The CDR3 region has the DNA TGTGCCAGCAGCTTCGAGGGCCTCTCCTACAATGAGCAGTTCTTC.

The rearrangement links TRBV3-1 (or the pseudogene TRBV3-2) to TRBJ2-2; 11 bases line up with TRBD2. Germline V gives CDR1 LGHDT, CDR2 YNNKEL (reference sequence). CDR3 size: 18 residues. The trim removed 4 bases at V and 6 bases at J, leaving 13 bases unmatched. The CDR3 reads CASSLWLAGGLSAGELFF. The CDR3 nucleotides are TGTGCCAGCAGCCTCTGGCTAGCGGGGGGCCTTTCTGCCGGGGAGCTGTTTTTT.

The chain recombines TRBV4-2 with TRBJ2-7; 7 bases align to TRBD2. V lost 4 bases, J lost 1 base, and 10 bases stayed unmatched. Germline V gene lookup returns CDR1 LGHNA and CDR2 YNFKEQ. The CDR3 covers 16 residues. The CDR3 here is CASSPAVGLESYEQYF. The CDR3 DNA is TGTGCCAGCAGCCCCGCGGTAGGACTAGAATCCTACGAGCAGTACTTC.

This chain joins TRBV5-1 and TRBJ2-1; TRBD2 is a possible D gene (5 bases). CDR1 and CDR2 (germline): SGHRS, YFSETQ. The CDR3 extends over 16 amino acids. Trimming pared 4 bases from V and 7 bases from J, leaving 21 bases between. CDR3 region: CASSLYNRNGENEQFF. The CDR3 DNA is TGCGCCAGCAGCCTGTATAATAGAAACGGGGAGAATGAGCAGTTCTTC.

The chain uses TRBV4-1 and TRBJ2-7; TRBD2 agrees at 10 bases. The V gene's germline CDR1 is MGHRA and CDR2 YSYEKL. After removal of 2 bases from V and 3 bases from J, the junction contained 7 bases not matched to a gene. This CDR3 contains 16 residues. The CDR3 reads CASSQPPSGGVYEQYF. CDR3 sequence (DNA): TGCGCCAGCAGCCAACCTCCTAGCGGGGGAGTCTACGAGCAGTACTTC.